The 24 T cell receptor beta chains given below trace back to one sample, sequenced in a study of CD8 T cells in Susac syndrome. RNA, at roughly 0.5 to 1 ug, was reverse transcribed with random hexamers. Via MiXCR, TCRdb re-called the immunoSEQ multiplex PCR reads, giving one row per CDR3 protein. The sample consists of some 400,000 distinct CDR3 sequences, approximately 85% of them appearing once. The specimen sequenced was CD8+ T cells from PBMCs. These receptors all come from a human donor with multiple sclerosis.

The chain joins TRBV30 to TRBJ1-5; no firm D call. This CDR3 contains 12 residues. The germline gives CDR1 GTSNPN, CDR2 SVGIG (reference sequence). V lost 7 bases and J 1 base, leaving 8 bases between the germline ends. CDR3 region: CAFSGSNQPQHF. CDR3 coding DNA: TGTGCCTTCTCGGGGAGCAATCAGCCCCAGCATTTT.

V usage is TRBV5-6 and J usage is TRBJ1-2, with TRBD1 matching 8 bases. This CDR3 spans 13 amino acids. Trimming cost V 8 bases and J 4 bases; bases outside gene matches: 7. CDR1 and CDR2 from the germline V gene are SGHDT and YYEEEE. CDR3: CASSTGAGYGYTF. CDR3 DNA sequence: TGTGCCAGTTCGACAGGGGCTGGCTATGGCTACACCTTC.

The rearrangement joins TRBV20-1 to TRBJ1-1; tentatively, D is TRBD1 (6 bases). The CDR3 has 19 residues. CDR1 and CDR2 (germline): DFQATT, SNEGSKA (reference sequence). The V gene lost 1 base and the J gene lost 1 base, with 25 bases spanning the gap. The chain's CDR3 is CSARGNPAWGGHQNTEAFF. The CDR3 DNA reads TGCAGTGCTAGAGGTAATCCTGCGTGGGGGGGGCACCAGAACACTGAAGCTTTCTTT.

The chain joins TRBV27 to TRBJ2-1; D might be TRBD2 (6 bases). Germline V gives CDR1 MNHEY, CDR2 SMNVEV (reference sequence). V was clipped by 5 bases and J by 4 bases, with 21 bases between them. The CDR3 loop spans 17 amino acids. CDR3 residues: CASSPRSGTGRYNEQFF. The CDR3 nucleotides read TGTGCCAGCAGTCCGAGATCCGGGACTGGTAGATACAATGAGCAGTTCTTC.

The rearrangement joins TRBV19 to TRBJ1-2; the D is unclear. The CDR3 totals 10 residues. Deletions cut 5 bases from V and 5 bases from J, with 3 bases between. CDR1 is LNHDA and CDR2 is SQIVND in the germline V gene (reference sequence). The chain's CDR3 is CASSAYGYTF. As DNA, the CDR3 is TGTGCCAGTAGTGCGTATGGCTACACCTTC.

V gene TRBV28 combines with J gene TRBJ2-5; 9 bases are shared with TRBD2. The ends lost 5 bases at V and 1 base at J; junction bases unmatched: 2. There are 14 residues in the CDR3. Germline CDR1 and CDR2: MDHEN and SYDVKM. This chain's CDR3 is CASSTTSGQETQYF. The DNA for the CDR3 is TGTGCCAGCAGTACGACTAGCGGCCAAGAGACCCAGTACTTC.

The chain uses TRBV30 and TRBJ1-1; 8 nucleotides match TRBD1. Germline CDR1 and CDR2: GTSNPN and SVGIG (reference sequence). The CDR3 is 13 amino acids. The junction had 9 bases not matched to a gene; V was cut back by 7 bases and J by 5 bases. The CDR3 DNA reads TGTGCCTCCTACAGGGGGGCGATAACTGAAGCTTTCTTT. This gives the protein CASYRGAITEAFF.

CDR3: CASSSGTGSYGYTF. CDR3 DNA: TGCGCCAGCAGCTCCGGGACAGGGTCCTATGGCTACACCTTC. The chain recombines TRBV5-1 with TRBJ1-2, with 9 bases fitting TRBD1. The trim removed 3 bases at V and 4 bases at J, leaving 4 bases unmatched. The germline CDR1 and CDR2 sequences are SGHRS and YFSETQ. The CDR3 is 14 amino acids.

This chain uses TRBV7-9 with TRBJ2-1; the match to TRBD2 covers 7 bases. V lost 4 bases to trimming and J lost 3 bases; unmatched junction nucleotides: 12. The germline V gene has CDR1 SEHNR and CDR2 FQNEAQ (reference sequence). The CDR3 sequence is 17 residues long. In DNA, the CDR3 is TGTGCCAGCAGCTCGACCTCGACTAGCTTGGTCTACAATGAGCAGTTCTTC. It yields the protein CASSSTSTSLVYNEQFF.

The chain carries TRBV13 and TRBJ1-1; TRBD1 might be the D (5 bases). The CDR3 has 15 amino acids. Germline V gene lookup returns CDR1 PRHDT and CDR2 FYEKMQ (reference sequence). Trimming took 5 bases from V and 1 from J, leaving 14 bases between them. The CDR3 here is CASSIPGRTNTEAFF. CDR3 nucleotides: TGTGCCAGCAGCATCCCGGGACGGACGAACACTGAAGCTTTCTTT.

The sample holds one count of this clonotype. V is TRBV7-9 and J is TRBJ1-2; D not certain. Germline CDR1 and CDR2: SEHNR and FQNEAQ (reference sequence). The ends were cut back, 2 bases at V and 6 bases at J, with 7 bases in the middle. The CDR3 extends over 12 amino acids. For the CDR3, the DNA is TGTGCCAGCAGCTTAAGCGCGAATGGCTACACCTTC. Residues: CASSLSANGYTF.

CDR3 DNA sequence: TGCGCCAGCAGCTTAGGACGGGAGACTGAAGCTTTCTTT. Protein sequence: CASSLGRETEAFF. The chain combines TRBV5-1 with TRBJ1-1; D is ambiguous. This CDR3 spans 13 amino acids. Germline V gene lookup returns CDR1 SGHRS and CDR2 YFSETQ. Trimming removed 2 bases from V and 5 bases from J, with 10 bases in between.

The chain couples TRBV10-3 to TRBJ2-1; 13 bases match TRBD2. Trimming took 3 bases from V and 8 from J; bases not matched to a gene: 1. The germline gives CDR1 ENHRY, CDR2 SYGVKD. This CDR3 is built from 14 residues. CDR3 sequence: CAISELAGGDEQFF. CDR3 coding DNA: TGTGCCATCAGTGAACTAGCGGGGGGGGATGAGCAGTTCTTC.

The chain links TRBV5-4 to TRBJ1-1; a possible D gene is TRBD1 (5 bases). Per germline, CDR1 SGHNT and CDR2 YYREEE (reference sequence). This CDR3 spans 16 amino acids. V dropped 0 bases and J dropped 1 base, with 13 bases sitting between them. In nucleotides, the CDR3 is TGTGCCAGCAGCTTGGGGGAACAGGTCACGAACACTGAAGCTTTCTTT. It translates to CASSLGEQVTNTEAFF.

The genes are TRBV14 and TRBJ2-7, with a tentative D call TRBD1 (5 bases). The germline V gene has CDR1 SGHDN and CDR2 FVKESK. V lost 0 bases to trimming and J lost 3 bases, with 21 bases between them. The CDR3 has 18 amino acids. CDR3 coding DNA: TGTGCCAGCAGCCAAGATAGGGGATCTAGTCTTCCGGACTACGAGCAGTACTTC. Amino acids: CASSQDRGSSLPDYEQYF.

CDR3 in amino acids: CASSLGEGATNEKLFF. CDR3 DNA: TGCGCCAGCAGCTTGGGCGAGGGAGCAACTAATGAAAAACTGTTTTTT. The V call is TRBV5-1, the J call TRBJ1-4; D ambiguous. CDR3 length: 16 amino acids. Trimming removed 0 bases at V and 0 bases at J, with 9 bases between. Looked up from germline, CDR1 is SGHRS and CDR2 is YFSETQ.

The chain has TRBV30 and TRBJ1-5, with TRBD1 matching over 7 bases. Losses at the gene ends were 3 bases for V and 0 bases for J; bases not matched to a gene: 8. CDR3 length: 16 residues. Germline V gene lookup returns CDR1 GTSNPN and CDR2 SVGIG (reference sequence). CDR3 in amino acids: CAWSLGGSYSNQPQHF. CDR3 DNA sequence: TGTGCCTGGAGCCTAGGGGGCAGCTATAGCAATCAGCCCCAGCATTTT.

The chain links TRBV5-6 to TRBJ2-5; 11 bases are shared with TRBD2. The J segment lost 2 bases and the V segment lost 4 bases, leaving 10 bases of the junction unmatched. The germline gives CDR1 SGHDT, CDR2 YYEEEE. The CDR3 extends over 17 amino acids. The CDR3 reads CASSQPPGLAGQETQYF. Here the CDR3 DNA reads TGTGCCAGCAGCCAACCGCCCGGACTAGCGGGTCAAGAGACCCAGTACTTC.

The chain couples TRBV4-1 to TRBJ2-7; D tentatively reads TRBD1 or TRBD2 (6 bases each). The CDR3 has 14 amino acids. Trimming left V 0 bases short and J 6 bases short, with 12 bases between. Germline CDR1 and CDR2: MGHRA and YSYEKL. The DNA of the CDR3 is TGCGCCAGCAGCCAAGACAGGGGAGGACTCGAGCAGTACTTC. This encodes CASSQDRGGLEQYF.

This clonotype has a handful of counts. The V call is TRBV29-1, the J call TRBJ2-7; 7 nucleotides line up with TRBD2. CDR3 length: 13 amino acids. After removal of 4 bases from V and 0 bases from J, the junction contained 3 bases not matched to a gene. Germline-derived CDR1 and CDR2 are SQVTM and ANQGSEA. The CDR3 DNA is TGCAGCGTTGGAACTAGCGACTCCTACGAGCAGTACTTC. Translation: CSVGTSDSYEQYF.

V gene TRBV29-1 combines with J gene TRBJ2-2; TRBD2 matches 10 bases. CDR1 SQVTM and CDR2 ANQGSEA come from the germline V gene. CDR3 size: 16 residues. The junction had 14 bases not matched to a gene; V was cut back by 6 bases and J by 7 bases. For the CDR3, the DNA is TGCAGCGTAGCCCCTTCTAGCGGGAGCTTTGGCGGGGAGCTGTTTTTT. Translated: CSVAPSSGSFGGELFF.

This chain joins TRBV27 and TRBJ1-2; 7 bases are a match to TRBD1. CDR3 length: 16 amino acids. V was clipped by 0 bases and J by 2 bases; unmatched bases: 6. The germline gives CDR1 MNHEY, CDR2 SMNVEV (reference sequence). The CDR3 coding sequence is TGTGCCAGCAGTTTATCCGGGCAGGGGGGGAACTATGGCTACACCTTC. Protein: CASSLSGQGGNYGYTF.

The V gene is TRBV27, the J gene TRBJ2-3, with 12 bases lining up with TRBD2. V trimming: 7 bases; J trimming: 1 base; junction bases outside the gene matches: 15. This CDR3 region has 19 residues. Germline V gene sequence: CDR1 MNHEY, CDR2 SMNVEV (reference sequence). The CDR3 loop is CASTLSSGRAPEGTDTQYF. The CDR3 DNA is TGTGCCAGCACCCTCTCTAGCGGGAGGGCCCCGGAGGGCACAGATACGCAGTATTTT.

The chain links TRBV29-1 to TRBJ2-7; D is perhaps TRBD1 or TRBD2 (6 bases each). Germline V gene lookup returns CDR1 SQVTM and CDR2 ANQGSEA. There are 15 residues in the CDR3. V dropped 0 bases and J dropped 1 base, with 13 bases sitting between them. CDR3 protein: CSVEDFGGRSYEQYF. The CDR3 DNA sequence: TGCAGCGTTGAAGATTTTGGGGGGCGTTCCTACGAGCAGTACTTC.